Listed below are T cell receptor beta chains from one sample, sequenced in a study of cytomegalovirus exposure and HLA in healthy donors. Clones were sequenced by immunoSEQ multiplex PCR, and TCRdb holds only the in-frame ones, with some missing. The sample carries a few hundred thousand clones, 65% to 75% recorded once. The sample taken for sequencing was PBMCs. These receptors originate from a woman younger than 45 in good health and CMV-seronegative. The CDR3 runs from the conserved cysteine through the conserved F or W. Fields, in order: V gene, clone size, J gene, D gene, CDR3 protein, CDR3 DNA. A D gene is named only where the DNA matches it firmly. The listing skips clone size in some rows; elsewhere it reads once, few, many or a size class.

>TRBV5-4|.|TRBJ2-6|.
CASSFPFSGANVLTF
TGTGCCAGCAGCTTCCCGTTCTCTGGGGCCAACGTCCTGACTTTC
>TRBV6-4|.|TRBJ2-1|TRBD2
CASSDSRTSGRVIGEQFF
TGTGCCAGCAGTGACTCGAGGACTAGCGGGAGGGTCATAGGTGAGCAGTTCTTC
>TRBV7-9|.|TRBJ2-2|.
CASSLGAGGELFF
TGTGCCAGCAGCTTGGGAGCGGGCGGGGAGCTGTTTTTT
>TRBV5-1|few|TRBJ2-1|TRBD2
CASSPGGQNNEQFF
TGCGCCAGCAGCCCGGGAGGGCAAAACAATGAGCAGTTCTTC
>TRBV7-2|.|TRBJ2-5|TRBD2
CASSSGLAGFQETQYF
TGTGCCAGCAGCTCGGGACTAGCGGGGTTCCAAGAGACCCAGTACTTC
>TRBV9|few|TRBJ2-3|TRBD2
CASSVGSLAGVLQADTQYF
TGTGCCAGCAGCGTAGGGTCCCTAGCGGGAGTCTTGCAGGCAGATACGCAGTATTTT
>TRBV10-3|.|TRBJ2-3|.
CAISAYQARGGTDTQYF
TGTGCCATCAGCGCCTACCAGGCCCGGGGAGGAACAGATACGCAGTATTTT
>TRBV10-2|.|TRBJ2-1|TRBD2
CASTTGGRVNEQFF
TGCGCCAGCACGACGGGAGGGAGGGTTAATGAGCAGTTCTTC
>TRBV2|.|TRBJ1-2|.
CASSRGPTNYGYTF
TGTGCCAGCAGTCGAGGCCCAACTAACTATGGCTACACCTTC
>TRBV2|.|TRBJ2-7|.
CASSGGALSSYEQYF
TGTGCCAGCAGTGGAGGTGCGTTGAGCTCCTACGAGCAGTACTTC
>TRBV5-1|.|TRBJ1-1|TRBD1
CASSPGTGGTEAFF
TGCGCCAGCAGTCCCGGGACAGGGGGCACTGAAGCTTTCTTT
>TRBV4-2|.|TRBJ2-2|TRBD2
CASSSRGASGRTGELFF
TGTGCCAGCAGCTCACGGGGGGCTAGCGGGAGAACCGGGGAGCTGTTTTTT
>TRBV14|.|TRBJ1-1|.
CASSQDLREMNTEAFF
TGTGCCAGCAGCCAAGATTTAAGGGAGATGAACACTGAAGCTTTCTTT
>TRBV27|.|TRBJ1-6|.
CASSPRGTWTPLHF
TGTGCCAGCAGTCCCCGGGGAACGTGGACACCCCTCCACTTT
>TRBV27|.|TRBJ1-1|.
CASSLTGTEAFF
TGTGCCAGCAGTTTGACAGGCACTGAAGCTTTCTTT
>TRBV18|.|TRBJ1-2|.
CASSPKLSLLAGSYGCTF
TGTGCCAGCTCACCCAAATTGTCACTTCTTGCAGGATCCTATGGCTGCACCTTC
>TRBV6-5|.|TRBJ1-4|TRBD1
CASSRQGTNEKLFF
TGTGCCAGCAGCCGACAGGGGACTAATGAAAAACTGTTTTTT
>TRBV7-2|.|TRBJ2-1|.
CASSAGLYNEQFF
TGTGCCAGCAGCGCGGGACTTTACAATGAGCAGTTCTTC
>TRBV9|few|TRBJ2-4|.
CASSATAKNIQYF
TGTGCCAGCAGCGCGACTGCCAAAAACATTCAGTACTTC
>TRBV5-5|many|TRBJ1-1|TRBD1
CASSSGQGELEAFF
TGTGCCAGCAGCTCCGGACAGGGGGAGTTGGAAGCTTTCTTT
>TRBV2|few|TRBJ1-4|TRBD1
CASKTGVTEKLFF
TGTGCCAGCAAGACAGGGGTGACTGAAAAACTGTTTTTT
>TRBV7-6|.|TRBJ2-7|TRBD2
CASSSGTSGGTYEQYF
TGTGCCAGCAGCTCGGGGACTAGCGGAGGTACCTACGAGCAGTACTTC
>TRBV15|.|TRBJ2-7|TRBD1
CATSRGRGDRDYEQYF
TGTGCCACCAGCAGAGGGAGGGGGGACAGGGACTACGAGCAGTACTTC
>TRBV18|.|TRBJ2-5|TRBD1
CASSVDRGDETQYF
TGTGCCAGCTCGGTGGACAGGGGGGATGAGACCCAGTACTTC
>TRBV30|few|TRBJ2-5|TRBD2
CAWSPPSGGAKTQYF
TGTGCCTGGAGTCCCCCTTCGGGGGGGGCGAAGACCCAGTACTTC
>TRBV7-9|once|TRBJ2-5|TRBD2
CASSFLGGGLETQYF
TGTGCCAGCAGCTTCCTCGGGGGAGGGCTGGAGACCCAGTACTTC
>TRBV27|.|TRBJ2-7|.
CASSPVAEIYEQYF
TGTGCCAGCAGTCCCGTCGCAGAAATCTACGAGCAGTACTTC
>TRBV6-1|.|TRBJ1-1|.
CASNLRRGMVTEAFF
TGTGCCAGCAACCTTAGAAGGGGCATGGTCACTGAAGCTTTCTTT
>TRBV7-2|.|TRBJ1-2|TRBD1
CASSLETGYGYTF
TGTGCCAGCAGCCTAGAGACAGGGTATGGCTACACCTTC
>TRBV5-4|.|TRBJ2-1|.
CASSLDLSSYNEQFF
TGTGCCAGCAGCTTGGACCTCAGCTCCTACAATGAGCAGTTCTTC
>TRBV6-5|.|TRBJ1-1|.
CASSYTQGEAFF
TGTGCCAGCAGTTACACCCAGGGCGAAGCTTTCTTT
>TRBV5-1|.|TRBJ2-1|TRBD2
CASSLEVLAGGPYNEQFF
TGCGCCAGCAGCTTGGAAGTGTTAGCGGGAGGGCCTTACAATGAGCAGTTCTTC
>TRBV11-1|.|TRBJ2-2|.
CASSLGQRSTGELFF
TGTGCCAGCAGCCTCGGACAGCGAAGCACCGGGGAGCTGTTTTTT
>TRBV29-1|.|TRBJ2-7|.
CSVETAGESYEQYF
TGCAGCGTTGAAACGGCGGGTGAGAGTTACGAGCAGTACTTC
>TRBV9|.|TRBJ2-1|.
CASSYTGSSYNEQFF
TGTGCCAGCAGCTATACTGGTTCCTCCTACAATGAGCAGTTCTTC
>TRBV11-1|.|TRBJ1-6|TRBD1
CASSPRDRGISPLHF
TGTGCCAGCAGCCCCCGGGACAGGGGCATTTCACCCCTCCACTTT
>TRBV11-2|.|TRBJ2-5|.
CASSLKLSGGLGETQYF
TGTGCCAGCAGCTTAAAGCTCTCCGGGGGACTTGGAGAGACCCAGTACTTC
>TRBV9|.|TRBJ2-2|TRBD2
CASSVDSGGTVGELFF
TGTGCCAGCAGCGTAGATAGCGGGGGGACGGTCGGGGAGCTGTTTTTT
>TRBV30|.|TRBJ1-5|.
CAWSGGVWDTNQPQHF
TGTGCCTGGAGTGGGGGTGTATGGGACACCAATCAGCCCCAGCATTTT
>TRBV6-5|.|TRBJ2-5|TRBD2
CASSRAGARQETQYF
TGTGCCAGCAGTCGGGCGGGAGCCCGCCAAGAGACCCAGTACTTC
>TRBV4-1|.|TRBJ1-3|.
CASSQDPGQTSSGNTIYF
TGCGCCAGCAGCCAAGACCCCGGACAGACCAGCTCTGGAAACACCATATATTTT
>TRBV7-2|.|TRBJ2-1|TRBD1
CASSIIQGVTYNEQFF
TGTGCCAGCAGCATCATACAGGGGGTCACCTACAATGAGCAGTTCTTC
>TRBV30|.|TRBJ1-2|.
CARNLRSEYGYTF
TGTGCCCGGAACCTACGGAGCGAATATGGCTACACCTTC
>TRBV18|.|TRBJ2-5|.
CASSPTLQETQYF
TGTGCCAGCTCACCGACACTTCAAGAGACCCAGTACTTC
>TRBV18|few|TRBJ1-1|TRBD1
CASSPTGSNTEAFF
TGTGCCAGCTCACCGACAGGGTCTAACACTGAAGCTTTCTTT
>TRBV10-3|.|TRBJ2-7|TRBD2
CAISESILWSGSEQYF
TGTGCCATCAGTGAGTCGATCTTATGGAGCGGGAGCGAGCAGTACTTC
>TRBV19|.|TRBJ2-1|TRBD2
CASSIVAGEGEQFF
TGTGCCAGTAGTATCGTAGCGGGGGAAGGTGAGCAGTTCTTC
>TRBV5-5|.|TRBJ1-1|.
CASSLGQGSTEAFF
TGTGCCAGCAGCTTGGGGCAGGGATCTACTGAAGCTTTCTTT
>TRBV30|.|TRBJ1-1|.
CAWSLGGLNTEAFF
TGTGCCTGGAGCCTAGGAGGGCTGAACACTGAAGCTTTCTTT
>TRBV19|.|TRBJ1-2|TRBD1
CASSSLSGGNKYYGYTF
TGTGCCAGTAGTAGCCTTTCAGGGGGCAATAAATACTATGGCTACACCTTC
>TRBV5-4|.|TRBJ2-7|TRBD1
CASSSRDREFYEQYF
TGTGCCAGCAGCTCCCGGGACAGGGAATTCTACGAGCAGTACTTC
>TRBV27|.|TRBJ2-7|.
CASSYADSYEQYF
TGTGCCAGCAGTTACGCGGACTCCTACGAGCAGTACTTC
>TRBV6-6|.|TRBJ2-7|.
CASSYSDSPYEQYF
TGTGCCAGCAGTTACTCAGATAGCCCCTACGAGCAGTACTTC
>TRBV19|few|TRBJ1-1|TRBD1
CASSIKTGGAWTEAFF
TGTGCCAGTAGTATCAAGACAGGGGGCGCATGGACTGAAGCTTTCTTT
>TRBV30|.|TRBJ2-1|.
CAWVRASDEQFF
TGTGCCTGGGTCAGGGCGTCGGATGAGCAGTTCTTC
>TRBV6-5|.|TRBJ1-1|.
CASTTGGKEAFF
TGTGCCAGCACCACCGGGGGAAAGGAAGCTTTCTTT
>TRBV6-1|.|TRBJ2-2|.
CAGRGTGELFF
TGTGCCGGGCGGGGCACCGGGGAGCTGTTTTTT